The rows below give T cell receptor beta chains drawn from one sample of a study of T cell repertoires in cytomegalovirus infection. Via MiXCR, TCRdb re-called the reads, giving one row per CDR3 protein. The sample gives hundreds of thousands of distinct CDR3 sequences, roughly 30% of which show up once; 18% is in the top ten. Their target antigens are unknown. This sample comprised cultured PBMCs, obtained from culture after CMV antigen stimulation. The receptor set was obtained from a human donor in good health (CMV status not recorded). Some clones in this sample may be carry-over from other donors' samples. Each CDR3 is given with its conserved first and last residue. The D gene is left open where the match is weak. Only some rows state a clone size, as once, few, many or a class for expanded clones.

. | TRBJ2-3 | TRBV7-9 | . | CASSPPPDSINTQYF | TGTGCCAGCAGCCCTCCCCCGGACAGCATCAATACGCAGTATTTT
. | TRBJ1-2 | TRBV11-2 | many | CASSLNQDSLYGYTF | TGTGCCAGCAGCTTGAACCAGGACAGCCTCTATGGCTACACCTTC
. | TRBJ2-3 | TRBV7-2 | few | CASSLVLARTTDTQYF | TGTGCCAGCAGCTTAGTCCTAGCACGTACCACAGATACGCAGTATTTT
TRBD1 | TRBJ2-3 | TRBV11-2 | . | CASSPTGLGTDTQYF | TGTGCCAGCAGCCCGACAGGGCTTGGCACAGATACGCAGTATTTT
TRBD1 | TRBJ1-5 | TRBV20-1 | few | CSAREAGGSIQPQHF | TGCAGTGCTAGAGAGGCAGGGGGAAGCATTCAGCCCCAGCATTTT
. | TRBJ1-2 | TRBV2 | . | CASSDGGYGYTF | TGTGCCAGCAGTGACGGGGGCTATGGCTACACCTTC
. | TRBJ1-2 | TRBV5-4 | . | CASRYGTRTYGYTF | TGTGCCAGCAGATATGGGACACGAACCTATGGCTACACCTTC
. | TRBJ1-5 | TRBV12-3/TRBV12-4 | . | CASSYGGWGNQPQHF | TGTGCCAGCAGTTATGGGGGTTGGGGCAATCAGCCCCAGCATTTT
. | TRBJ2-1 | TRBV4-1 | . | CASSQGPQVPRQFF | TGCGCCAGCAGCCAAGGACCCCAGGTCCCTCGTCAGTTCTTC
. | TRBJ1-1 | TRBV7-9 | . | CASGIADSLNTEAFF | TGTGCCAGCGGCATAGCGGACAGCTTGAACACTGAAGCTTTCTTT
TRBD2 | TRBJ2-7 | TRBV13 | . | CASSFRGVSYEQYF | TGTGCCAGCAGCTTTCGGGGGGTCTCCTACGAGCAGTACTTC
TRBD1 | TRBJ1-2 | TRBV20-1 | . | CSALTTGGAYGYTF | TGCAGTGCTCTCACGACAGGGGGCGCTTATGGCTACACCTTC
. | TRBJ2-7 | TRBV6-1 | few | CASSTNQGLGEQYF | TGTGCCAGCAGTACCAATCAGGGGCTGGGCGAGCAGTACTTC
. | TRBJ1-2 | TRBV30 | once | CAWSAQTVTYGYTF | TGTGCCTGGAGTGCCCAGACAGTTACATATGGCTACACCTTC
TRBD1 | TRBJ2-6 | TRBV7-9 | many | CASRGPSGQSRSGANVLTF | TGTGCCAGCAGGGGACCCTCGGGACAGTCCCGCTCTGGGGCCAACGTCCTGACTTTC
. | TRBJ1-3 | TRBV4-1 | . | CASSQGRQARGNTIYF | TGCGCCAGCAGCCAAGGCCGGCAGGCCCGTGGAAACACCATATATTTT
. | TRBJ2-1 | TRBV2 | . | CASNGGTYNEQFF | TGTGCCAGCAACGGTGGGACCTACAATGAGCAGTTCTTC
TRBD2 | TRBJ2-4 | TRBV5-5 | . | CASSLAGSGRDIQYF | TGTGCCAGCAGCTTGGCCGGGAGCGGGAGAGACATTCAGTACTTC
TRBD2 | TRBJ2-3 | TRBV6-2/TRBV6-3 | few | CASTYGGASGRDTQYF | TGTGCCAGCACCTACGGAGGAGCTAGCGGGAGGGATACGCAGTATTTT
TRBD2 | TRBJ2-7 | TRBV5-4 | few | CASSIAAGGVYEQYF | TGTGCCAGCAGCATCGCGGCGGGAGGGGTTTACGAGCAGTACTTC
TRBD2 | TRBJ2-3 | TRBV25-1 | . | CASNPGTSGGTDTQYF | TGTGCCAGCAATCCCGGGACTAGCGGGGGGACAGATACGCAGTATTTT
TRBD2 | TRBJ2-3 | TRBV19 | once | CASRLAGAGDTQYF | TGTGCCAGTAGGCTAGCGGGGGCCGGGGATACGCAGTATTTT
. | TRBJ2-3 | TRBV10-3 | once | CAIRLEGSGADTQYF | TGTGCCATCAGACTGGAAGGATCTGGCGCAGATACGCAGTATTTT
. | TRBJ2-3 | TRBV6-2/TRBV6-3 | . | CASRGVRTDTQYF | TGTGCCAGCCGGGGCGTCAGGACAGATACGCAGTATTTT
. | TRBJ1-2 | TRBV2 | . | CASSGRVYGYTF | TGTGCCAGCAGTGGCAGGGTCTATGGCTACACCTTC
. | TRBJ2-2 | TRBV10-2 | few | CASSSAGFTGELFF | TGCGCCAGCAGTTCCGCAGGGTTCACCGGGGAGCTGTTTTTT
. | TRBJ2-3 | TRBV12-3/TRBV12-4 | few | CASSSPWSRTDTQYF | TGTGCCAGCAGTTCCCCTTGGTCCCGCACAGATACGCAGTATTTT
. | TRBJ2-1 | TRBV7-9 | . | CASNPGDNEQFF | TGTGCCAGCAACCCGGGGGACAATGAGCAGTTCTTC
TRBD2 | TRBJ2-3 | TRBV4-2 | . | CASSEREGSSTDTQYF | TGTGCCAGCAGCGAAAGGGAGGGTTCTAGCACAGATACGCAGTATTTT
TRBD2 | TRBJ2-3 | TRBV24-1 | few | CATSDFTSGETDTQYF | TGTGCCACCAGTGACTTCACTAGCGGGGAGACAGATACGCAGTATTTT
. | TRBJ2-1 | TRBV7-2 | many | CASSRFSSYNEQFF | TGTGCCAGCAGCAGATTCAGCTCCTACAATGAGCAGTTCTTC
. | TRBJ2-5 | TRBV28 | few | CASSPGAGSETQYF | TGTGCCAGCAGTCCCGGGGCCGGGTCAGAGACCCAGTACTTC
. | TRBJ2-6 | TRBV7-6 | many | CASSSQRGNVLTF | TGTGCCAGCAGCTCCCAGAGAGGCAACGTCCTGACTTTC
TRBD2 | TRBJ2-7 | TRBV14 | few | CASSHVDSGRGSSEQYF | TGTGCCAGCAGCCACGTGGATAGCGGGAGAGGGTCCTCCGAGCAGTACTTC
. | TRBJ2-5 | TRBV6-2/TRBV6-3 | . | CASSYDIQGTQYF | TGTGCCAGCAGTTACGACATCCAAGGGACCCAGTACTTC
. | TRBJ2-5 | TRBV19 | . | CARPDGGETQYF | TGTGCCAGGCCCGATGGTGGAGAGACCCAGTACTTC
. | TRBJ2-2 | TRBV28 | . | CASSLFRSAVNTGELFF | TGTGCCAGCAGTTTATTTCGGTCGGCAGTGAACACCGGGGAGCTGTTTTTT
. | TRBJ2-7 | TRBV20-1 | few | CSATLDRYYEQYF | TGCAGTGCTACATTGGACAGATACTACGAGCAGTACTTC
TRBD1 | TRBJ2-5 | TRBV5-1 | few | CASSMQGDQETQYF | TGCGCCAGCAGCATGCAGGGGGACCAAGAGACCCAGTACTTC
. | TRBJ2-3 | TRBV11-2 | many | CASSLDLVADTDTQYF | TGTGCCAGCAGCTTAGATCTGGTAGCGGACACAGATACGCAGTATTTT
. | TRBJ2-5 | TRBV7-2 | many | CASSLGGVRETQYF | TGTGCCAGCAGCTTAGGGGGGGTACGAGAGACCCAGTACTTC
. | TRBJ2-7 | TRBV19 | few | CASSSTLSYEQYF | TGTGCCAGTAGTAGTACCCTCTCCTACGAGCAGTACTTC
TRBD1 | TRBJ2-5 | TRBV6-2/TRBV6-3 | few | CASSGTGKKETQYF | TGTGCCAGCAGCGGGACAGGGAAAAAAGAGACCCAGTACTTC
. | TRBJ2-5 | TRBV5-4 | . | CASSPGGFQETQYF | TGTGCCAGCAGCCCCGGTGGGTTCCAAGAGACCCAGTACTTC
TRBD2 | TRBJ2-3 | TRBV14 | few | CASSHVLGGTDTQYF | TGTGCCAGCAGCCACGTTCTGGGAGGGACAGATACGCAGTATTTT
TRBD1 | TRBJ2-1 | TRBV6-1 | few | CASSELRDSNEQFF | TGTGCCAGCAGTGAACTCCGGGACAGCAATGAGCAGTTCTTC
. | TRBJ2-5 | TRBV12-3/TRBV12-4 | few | CASSDSPMDQYF | TGTGCCAGCAGTGACAGCCCAATGGACCAGTACTTC
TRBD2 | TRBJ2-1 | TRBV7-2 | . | CASSLYSGSKNEQFF | TGTGCCAGCAGCTTATATAGCGGGAGTAAAAATGAGCAGTTCTTC
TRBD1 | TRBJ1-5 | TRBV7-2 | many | CASSLTGTGGYSNQPQHF | TGTGCCAGCAGCCTAACCGGGACAGGGGGTTATAGCAATCAGCCCCAGCATTTT
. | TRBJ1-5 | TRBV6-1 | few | CASSFVYTTHQPQHF | TGTGCCAGCAGCTTTGTGTACACCACTCATCAGCCCCAGCATTTT
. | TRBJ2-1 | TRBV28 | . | CASSPYATYNEQFF | TGTGCCAGCAGTCCATACGCGACCTACAATGAGCAGTTCTTC
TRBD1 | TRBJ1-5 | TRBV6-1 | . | CASSEYQGAQRFRF | TGTGCCAGCAGTGAATACCAGGGGGCTCAACGGTTCAGGTTT
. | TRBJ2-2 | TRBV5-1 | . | CASSLRGVAGELFF | TGCGCCAGCAGCTTGAGAGGTGTAGCCGGGGAGCTGTTTTTT
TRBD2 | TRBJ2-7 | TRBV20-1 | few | CSARDIAAGVHEQYF | TGCAGTGCTAGAGATATAGCAGCGGGAGTTCACGAGCAGTACTTC
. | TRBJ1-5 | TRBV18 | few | CASSPMQVHSNQPQHF | TGTGCCAGCTCACCGATGCAGGTCCATAGCAATCAGCCCCAGCATTTT
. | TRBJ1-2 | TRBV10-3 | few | CAISAGGTNYGYTF | TGTGCCATCAGTGCAGGCGGCACTAACTATGGCTACACCTTC
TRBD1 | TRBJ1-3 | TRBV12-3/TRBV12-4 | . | CASGTGVGNTIYF | TGTGCCAGCGGCACAGGGGTTGGAAACACCATATATTTT
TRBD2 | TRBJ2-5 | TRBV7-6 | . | CASSKTSGSLETQYF | TGTGCCAGCAGCAAGACTAGCGGGAGCCTGGAGACCCAGTACTTC
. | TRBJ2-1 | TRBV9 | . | CASSTRGSYNEQFF | TGTGCCAGCAGCACCCGAGGGTCCTACAATGAGCAGTTCTTC
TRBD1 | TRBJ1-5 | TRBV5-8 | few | CASETGGGQPQHF | TGTGCCAGCGAAACAGGGGGGGGTCAGCCCCAGCATTTT